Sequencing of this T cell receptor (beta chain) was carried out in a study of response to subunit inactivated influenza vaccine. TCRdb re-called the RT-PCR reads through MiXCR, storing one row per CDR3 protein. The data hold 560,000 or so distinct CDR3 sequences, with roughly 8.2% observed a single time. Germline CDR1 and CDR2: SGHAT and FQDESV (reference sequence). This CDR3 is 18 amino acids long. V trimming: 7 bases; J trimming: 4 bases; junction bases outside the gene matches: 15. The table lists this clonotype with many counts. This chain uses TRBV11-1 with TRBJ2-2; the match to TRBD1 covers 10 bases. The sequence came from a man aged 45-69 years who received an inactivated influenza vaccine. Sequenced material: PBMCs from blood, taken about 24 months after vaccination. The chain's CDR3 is CASTLHGRDRGFTGELFF. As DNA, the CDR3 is TGTGCCAGCACTCTCCATGGCCGGGACAGGGGTTTCACCGGGGAGCTGTTTTTT.